Sequencing of this T cell receptor beta chain was carried out in a study of response to subunit inactivated influenza vaccine. The study's findings and limits: Authors suggested each seasonal influenza vaccination recruits few new T cells.

This clonotype was observed a single time. The antigen remains unidentified. TCRdb processed the RT-PCR reads anew with MiXCR; each CDR3 protein has one entry. The sample contains about 190,000 distinct CDR3 sequences, over 13% of which appear only once. This TCR was recovered from a man aged 45 to 65 who received an inactivated influenza vaccine. Source: CD8+ T cells sorted from PBMCs, taken about 5 days after vaccination.

The CDR3 bases are TGCAGTGCTAGAGACCAGATAGCGGGTCTTTTGGCAGATACGCAGTATTTT. It specifies CSARDQIAGLLADTQYF. The V and J genes are TRBV20-1 and TRBJ2-3, with TRBD2 identical over 7 bases. Germline V gene sequence: CDR1 DFQATT, CDR2 SNEGSKA (reference sequence). CDR3 length: 17 residues. Germline trimming cut 0 bases from V and 4 bases from J; bases unmatched to any gene: 13.